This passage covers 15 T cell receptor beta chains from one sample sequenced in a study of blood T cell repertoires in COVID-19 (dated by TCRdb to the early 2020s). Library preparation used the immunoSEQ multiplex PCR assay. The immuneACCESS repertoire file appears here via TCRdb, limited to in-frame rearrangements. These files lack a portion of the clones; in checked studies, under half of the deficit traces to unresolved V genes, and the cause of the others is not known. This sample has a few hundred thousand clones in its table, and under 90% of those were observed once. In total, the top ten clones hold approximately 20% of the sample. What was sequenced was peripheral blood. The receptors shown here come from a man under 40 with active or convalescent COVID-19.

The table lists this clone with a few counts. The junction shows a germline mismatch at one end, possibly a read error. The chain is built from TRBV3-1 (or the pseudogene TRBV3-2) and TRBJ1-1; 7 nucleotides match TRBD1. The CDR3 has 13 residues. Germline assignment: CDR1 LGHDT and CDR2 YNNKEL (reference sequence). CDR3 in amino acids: CASIQTGDTEAFF. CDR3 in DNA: TGTGCCAGCATCCAAACAGGGGACACTGAAGCTTTCTTT.

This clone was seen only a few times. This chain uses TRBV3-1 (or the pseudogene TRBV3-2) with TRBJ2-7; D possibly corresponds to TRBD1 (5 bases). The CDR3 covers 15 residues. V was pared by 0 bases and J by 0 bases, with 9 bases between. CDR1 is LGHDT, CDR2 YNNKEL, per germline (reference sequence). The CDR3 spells CASSQDWTPSYEQYF. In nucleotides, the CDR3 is TGTGCCAGCAGCCAAGACTGGACACCCTCCTACGAGCAGTACTTC.

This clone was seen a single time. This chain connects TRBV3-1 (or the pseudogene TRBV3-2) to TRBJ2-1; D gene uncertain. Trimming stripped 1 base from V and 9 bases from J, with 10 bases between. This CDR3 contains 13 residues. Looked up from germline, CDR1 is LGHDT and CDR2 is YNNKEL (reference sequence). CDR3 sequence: CASSQVQAIEQFF. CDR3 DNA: TGTGCCAGCAGCCAAGTCCAGGCTATTGAGCAGTTCTTC.

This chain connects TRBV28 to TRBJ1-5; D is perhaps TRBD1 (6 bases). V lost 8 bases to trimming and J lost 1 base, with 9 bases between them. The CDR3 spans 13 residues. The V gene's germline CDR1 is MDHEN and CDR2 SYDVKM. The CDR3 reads CASDRLSNQPQHF. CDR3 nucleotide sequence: TGTGCCAGCGACAGGCTAAGCAATCAGCCCCAGCATTTT. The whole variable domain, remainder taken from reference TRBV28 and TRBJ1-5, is DVKVTQSSRYLVKRTGEKVFLECVQDMDHENMFWYRQDPGLGLRLIYFSYDVKMKEKGDIPEGYSVSREKKERFSLILESASTNQTSMYLCASDRLSNQPQHFGDGTRLSIL.

The CDR3 reads CATSRGTSGGTDTQYF. The CDR3 coding sequence is TGTGCCACCAGCAGAGGGACTAGCGGGGGCACAGATACGCAGTATTTT. The chain carries TRBV15 and TRBJ2-3, with 12 bases aligning to TRBD2. The CDR3 is 16 amino acids. The junction had 0 bases not matched to a gene; V was cut back by 1 base and J by 1 base. Germline assignment: CDR1 LNHNV and CDR2 YYDKDF (reference sequence).

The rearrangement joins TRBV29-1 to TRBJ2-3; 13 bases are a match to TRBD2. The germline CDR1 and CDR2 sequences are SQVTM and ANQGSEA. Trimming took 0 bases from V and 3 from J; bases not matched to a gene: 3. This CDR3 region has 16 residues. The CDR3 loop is CSVEEGTSGTTDTQYF. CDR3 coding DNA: TGCAGCGTTGAAGAAGGGACTAGCGGGACTACAGATACGCAGTATTTT.

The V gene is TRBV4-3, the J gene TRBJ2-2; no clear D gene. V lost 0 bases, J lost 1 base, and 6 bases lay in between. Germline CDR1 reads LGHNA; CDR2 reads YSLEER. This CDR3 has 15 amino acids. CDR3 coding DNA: TGCGCCAGCAGCCAAGATCACATGAACACCGGGGAGCTGTTTTTT. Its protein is CASSQDHMNTGELFF.

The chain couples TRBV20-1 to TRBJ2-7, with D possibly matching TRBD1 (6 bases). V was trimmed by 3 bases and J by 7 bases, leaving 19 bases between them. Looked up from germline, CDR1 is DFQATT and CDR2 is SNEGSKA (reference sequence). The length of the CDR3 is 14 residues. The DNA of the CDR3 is TGCAGTGCTAGTTTAAGGGCGGACAGTAAGGAGCAGTACTTC. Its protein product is CSASLRADSKEQYF.

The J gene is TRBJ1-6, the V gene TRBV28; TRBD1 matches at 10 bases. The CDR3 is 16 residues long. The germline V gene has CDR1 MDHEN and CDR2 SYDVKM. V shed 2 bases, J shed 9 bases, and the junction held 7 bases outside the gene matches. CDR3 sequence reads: CASSLETGGGSSPLHF. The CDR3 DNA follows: TGTGCCAGCAGTTTAGAGACAGGGGGCGGGAGTTCACCCCTCCACTTT.

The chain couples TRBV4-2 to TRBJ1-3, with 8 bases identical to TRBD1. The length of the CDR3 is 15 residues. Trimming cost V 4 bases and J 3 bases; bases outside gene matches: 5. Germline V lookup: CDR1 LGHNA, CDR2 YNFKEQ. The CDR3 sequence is CASSPTQGDGNTIYF. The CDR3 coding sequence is TGTGCCAGCAGCCCCACACAGGGGGATGGAAACACCATATATTTT.

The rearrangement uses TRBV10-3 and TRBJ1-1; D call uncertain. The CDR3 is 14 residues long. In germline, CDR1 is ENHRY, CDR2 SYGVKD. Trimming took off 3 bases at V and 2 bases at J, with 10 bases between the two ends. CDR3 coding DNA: TGTGCCATCAGTGATAGGGCGGGAAACACTGAAGCTTTCTTT. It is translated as CAISDRAGNTEAFF.

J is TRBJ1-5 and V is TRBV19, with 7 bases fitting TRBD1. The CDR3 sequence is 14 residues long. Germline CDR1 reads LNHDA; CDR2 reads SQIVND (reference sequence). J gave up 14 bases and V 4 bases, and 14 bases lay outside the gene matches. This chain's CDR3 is CASSTRQGLVLKHF. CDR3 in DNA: TGTGCCAGTAGTACCCGACAGGGTTTGGTATTGAAGCATTTT.

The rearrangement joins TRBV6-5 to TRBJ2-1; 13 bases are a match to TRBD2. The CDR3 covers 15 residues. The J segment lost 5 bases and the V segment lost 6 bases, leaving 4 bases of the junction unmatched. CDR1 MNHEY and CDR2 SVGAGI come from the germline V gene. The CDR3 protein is CASSETSGGHNEQFF. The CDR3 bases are TGTGCCAGCAGCGAGACTAGCGGGGGGCACAATGAGCAGTTCTTC.

The chain's CDR3 is CASSLFQNYGYTF. The CDR3 region has the DNA TGTGCCAGCAGTTTATTTCAGAACTATGGCTACACCTTC. The rearrangement links TRBV28 to TRBJ1-2; D unclear. CDR3 length: 13 residues. Trimming removed 1 base at V and 2 bases at J, with 5 bases between. Germline V gives CDR1 MDHEN, CDR2 SYDVKM.

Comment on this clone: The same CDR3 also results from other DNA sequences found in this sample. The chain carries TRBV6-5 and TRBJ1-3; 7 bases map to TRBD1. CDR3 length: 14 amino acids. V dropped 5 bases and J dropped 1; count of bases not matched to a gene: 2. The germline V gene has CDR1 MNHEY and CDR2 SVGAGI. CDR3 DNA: TGTGCCAGCAGTCGACAGGGATCTGGAAACACCATATATTTT. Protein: CASSRQGSGNTIYF.